Below are 29 T cell receptor beta chains sequenced from a single sample in a study of lymphopenia after photon versus proton radiotherapy. Assay used: immunoSEQ multiplex PCR; TCRdb lists only in-frame clones, some missing. Here the sample spans 25,000 to 35,000 clones, approximately 93% being singletons. Sequencing used peripheral blood, obtained from a patient treated with photon-based radiotherapy. These receptors originate from a woman aged 50 to 65 with cholangiocarcinoma.

This clone has a handful of counts. The chain has TRBV27 and TRBJ1-2; 9 bases fit TRBD1. This CDR3 has 13 amino acids. Germline loops: CDR1 MNHEY, CDR2 SMNVEV (reference sequence). V dropped 3 bases and J dropped 4; count of bases not matched to a gene: 0. The CDR3 nucleotides are TGTGCCAGCAGTTTGACAGGGGGCTATGGCTACACCTTC. Its translation is CASSLTGGYGYTF.

The chain has TRBV5-1 and TRBJ1-2; the D is unclear. CDR3 length: 13 amino acids. The germline V and J ends were trimmed by 4 bases and 2 bases, with 9 bases remaining between them. Germline CDR1 and CDR2: SGHRS and YFSETQ. The CDR3 region has the DNA TGCGCCAGCAGCGCGCGCCTAAACTATGGCTACACCTTC. Protein: CASSARLNYGYTF. Variable domain in full (rest from reference TRBV5-1 and TRBJ1-2): KAGVTQTPRYLIKTRGQQVTLSCSPISGHRSVSWYQQTPGQGLQFLFEYFSETQRNKGNFPGRFSGRQFSNSRSEMNVSTLELGDSALYLCASSARLNYGYTFGSGTRLTVV.

The J gene is TRBJ2-4, the V gene TRBV27; tentatively, D is TRBD1 (6 bases). The CDR3 is 12 amino acids. V gave up 6 bases and J gave up 9 bases, with 12 bases separating them. Germline V gene sequence: CDR1 MNHEY, CDR2 SMNVEV (reference sequence). Written as DNA, the CDR3 is TGTGCCAGCAGCCCCAGGGGAACCATTCAGTACTTC. It yields the protein CASSPRGTIQYF.

The rearrangement uses TRBV28 and TRBJ2-7, with D uncertain. Trimming pared 4 bases from V and 0 bases from J, leaving 10 bases between. From germline, CDR1 is MDHEN and CDR2 SYDVKM. This CDR3 has 14 amino acids. The CDR3 coding sequence is TGTGCCAGCAGTTACCCGCCTAGCTCCTACGAGCAGTACTTC. It specifies CASSYPPSSYEQYF.

The rearrangement uses TRBV7-9 and TRBJ2-3; D is unresolved. Between the trimmed V and J ends, which lost 2 bases and 7 bases, there was a span of 7 bases. Germline loops: CDR1 SEHNR, CDR2 FQNEAQ (reference sequence). This CDR3 region has 12 residues. The CDR3 loop is CASSLTGYTQYF. Here the CDR3 DNA reads TGTGCCAGCAGCTTAACTGGGTATACGCAGTATTTT.

The chain combines TRBV25-1 with TRBJ1-1; maybe TRBD1 (5 bases). Germline V gene data show CDR1 as MGHDK and CDR2 as SYGVNS. The CDR3 contains 12 residues. The germline V and J ends were trimmed by 6 bases and 5 bases, with 10 bases remaining between them. The CDR3 spells CASRAGWTEAFF. CDR3 coding DNA: TGTGCCAGCAGAGCAGGGTGGACTGAAGCTTTCTTT.

This chain uses TRBV7-9 with TRBJ2-5, with D tentatively TRBD1 or TRBD2 (5 bases each). CDR3 length: 12 residues. CDR1 and CDR2 from the germline V gene are SEHNR and FQNEAQ (reference sequence). V lost 5 bases to trimming and J lost 5 bases, with 9 bases between them. DNA for the CDR3: TGTGCCAGCAGCCAGGGAGTGGAGACCCAGTACTTC. Its translation is CASSQGVETQYF.

The gene calls are TRBV4-3 and TRBJ2-4, with 14 positions matching TRBD2. Germline CDR1 reads LGHNA; CDR2 reads YSLEER. The V segment lost 0 bases and the J segment 6 bases; nucleotides outside the gene matches: 4. The CDR3 has 17 residues. The CDR3 reads CASSQEPGTSGGNIQYF. The CDR3 bases are TGCGCCAGCAGCCAAGAGCCCGGGACTAGCGGGGGAAACATTCAGTACTTC.

The V call is TRBV9, the J call TRBJ1-2; tentatively, D is TRBD1 (6 bases). Germline V gives CDR1 SGDLS, CDR2 YYNGEE. The CDR3 is made up of 14 amino acids. V was clipped by 0 bases and J by 10 bases, with 16 bases between them. The chain's CDR3 is CASSVAGQLSDYTF. The CDR3 DNA reads TGTGCCAGCAGCGTAGCTGGACAGCTCTCTGACTACACCTTC.

CDR3 sequence reads: CASSEQLAGDEQFF. The CDR3 DNA reads TGCGCCAGCAGTGAACAACTAGCGGGGGATGAGCAGTTCTTC. V and J are TRBV10-1 and TRBJ2-1; TRBD2 matches at 11 bases. V lost 3 bases, J lost 8 bases, and 3 bases stayed unmatched. The CDR3 has 14 amino acids. CDR1 and CDR2 from the germline V gene are WNHNN and SYGVQD (reference sequence).

The chain uses TRBV7-9 and TRBJ1-4; tentative D call: TRBD1 (6 bases). This CDR3 has 14 amino acids. Germline CDR1 reads SEHNR; CDR2 reads FQNEAQ (reference sequence). Trimming left V 3 bases short and J 4 bases short, with 9 bases between. The CDR3 protein is CASSLGGGNEKLFF. In DNA form, the CDR3 reads TGTGCCAGCAGCTTGGGAGGGGGTAATGAAAAACTGTTTTTT.

The rearrangement joins TRBV7-8 to TRBJ1-2; D is unresolved. With 6 bases removed from V and 2 bases from J, the gap between germline ends came to 16 bases. Germline values: CDR1 SGHVS, CDR2 FQNEAQ. The CDR3 runs 15 residues. Here the CDR3 reads CASSPLGDINYGYTF. In DNA form, the CDR3 reads TGTGCCAGCAGTCCCCTTGGGGATATAAACTATGGCTACACCTTC. Supplemented by reference TRBV7-8 and TRBJ1-2, the full variable domain reads GAGVSQSPRYKVAKRGQDVALRCDPISGHVSLFWYQQALGQGPEFLTYFQNEAQLDKSGLPSDRFFAERPEGSVSTLKIQRTQQEDSAVYLCASSPLGDINYGYTFGSGTRLTVV.

V and J are TRBV2 and TRBJ1-6; TRBD1 aligns across 10 bases. The CDR3 is made up of 15 amino acids. From germline, CDR1 is SNHLY and CDR2 FYNNEI. V trimming: 6 bases; J trimming: 10 bases; junction bases outside the gene matches: 9. The CDR3 reads CASSDRGQGGSPLHF. The CDR3 DNA follows: TGTGCCAGCAGCGACAGGGGGCAAGGAGGGTCACCCCTCCACTTT.

As concerns this clone: Other DNA variants within this sample encode the same CDR3. The chain employs TRBV7-2 and TRBJ2-7, with 9 bases lining up with TRBD1. The CDR3 loop spans 14 amino acids. Trimming at V came to 4 bases and at J to 3 bases, leaving 4 bases not matched to a gene. Germline CDR1 SGHTA, CDR2 FQGNSA. In DNA, the CDR3 is TGTGCCAGCAGCTCGGGACAGGGATACTACGAGCAGTACTTC. As protein: CASSSGQGYYEQYF.

The V call is TRBV5-5, the J call TRBJ2-3, with D possibly matching TRBD2 (6 bases). Between the trimmed V and J ends, which lost 4 bases and 2 bases, there was a span of 17 bases. Germline V gives CDR1 SGHKS, CDR2 YYEKEE (reference sequence). There are 16 residues in the CDR3. CDR3 residues: CASSGHGGPATDTQYF. Here the CDR3 DNA reads TGTGCCAGCAGCGGGCACGGGGGACCTGCCACAGATACGCAGTATTTT.

This clone has only one observation. The chain combines TRBV5-4 with TRBJ2-1; D unclear. Germline V gene sequence: CDR1 SGHNT, CDR2 YYREEE (reference sequence). The V gene lost 4 bases and the J gene lost 0 bases, with 11 bases spanning the gap. The CDR3 consists of 15 residues. The CDR3 DNA is TGTGCCAGCAGCCCCGGCACCAACTCCTACAATGAGCAGTTCTTC. Encoded protein: CASSPGTNSYNEQFF.

The rearrangement links TRBV9 to TRBJ2-7; D gene uncertain. Between the trimmed V and J ends, which lost 0 bases and 5 bases, there was a span of 9 bases. Germline loops: CDR1 SGDLS, CDR2 YYNGEE. The CDR3 is made up of 13 amino acids. The DNA for the CDR3 is TGTGCCAGCAGCGTAGGCCCCCTCGACGAGCAGTACTTC. This sequence encodes CASSVGPLDEQYF.

The chain employs TRBV14 and TRBJ1-1; D might be TRBD1 (6 bases). V shed 4 bases and J shed 6 bases, with 15 bases lying between them. The CDR3 covers 14 residues. CDR1 and CDR2 (germline): SGHDN, FVKESK. The CDR3 DNA reads TGTGCCAGCAGCCGACAGACAGGTGGCTCTGAAGCTTTCTTT. Translating it yields CASSRQTGGSEAFF. The whole variable domain, filled in from reference TRBV14 and TRBJ1-1, reads EAGVTQFPSHSVIEKGQTVTLRCDPISGHDNLYWYRRVMGKEIKFLLHFVKESKQDESGMPNNRFLAERTGGTYSTLKVQPAELEDSGVYFCASSRQTGGSEAFFGQGTRLTVV.

This chain links TRBV6-5 with TRBJ2-4; either TRBD1 or TRBD2 may fit D (5 bases each). CDR1 is MNHEY, CDR2 SVGAGI, per germline. The CDR3 is made up of 14 amino acids. V was shortened by 6 bases and J by 10 bases, with 19 bases between the two germline ends. CDR3 sequence reads: CASRERAGTGIQYF. CDR3 coding DNA: TGTGCCAGCAGAGAAAGGGCTGGGACGGGGATTCAGTACTTC.

This chain links TRBV10-1 with TRBJ2-1; possibly TRBD1 or TRBD2 for D (5 bases each). V was clipped by 7 bases and J by 10 bases, with 20 bases between them. The CDR3 has 14 residues. Germline-derived CDR1 and CDR2 are WNHNN and SYGVQD (reference sequence). CDR3 sequence: CASTRTRGSGEQFF. The CDR3 DNA is TGCGCCAGCACCCGGACGAGGGGAAGCGGCGAGCAGTTCTTC.

CDR3 amino acids: CASRPRDTEAFF. The CDR3 DNA is TGTGCCAGTAGACCCAGAGACACTGAAGCTTTCTTT. The chain links TRBV19 to TRBJ1-1; the D is unclear. Trimming took 6 bases from V and 3 from J, leaving 8 bases between them. The CDR3 sequence is 12 residues long. CDR1 and CDR2 from the germline V gene are LNHDA and SQIVND (reference sequence).

The chain is built from TRBV4-3 and TRBJ2-7, with 7 positions matching TRBD1. CDR1 LGHNA and CDR2 YSLEER come from the germline V gene. The V and J ends lost 2 bases and 2 bases, in that order; junction bases with no gene match: 3. The CDR3 has 14 residues. CDR3 bases: TGCGCCAGCAGCCAAATGACAGGGCCCTACGAGCAGTACTTC. This encodes CASSQMTGPYEQYF.

The gene calls are TRBV18 and TRBJ1-1; perhaps TRBD1 as D (5 bases). The CDR3 contains 13 residues. Trimming removed 3 bases at V and 7 bases at J, with 12 bases between. Looked up from germline, CDR1 is KGHSH and CDR2 is LQKENI. Here the CDR3 reads CASSPGRGGEAFF. Written as DNA, the CDR3 is TGTGCCAGCTCACCGGGGCGGGGTGGTGAAGCTTTCTTT.

V and J are TRBV5-1 and TRBJ2-7, with D possibly matching TRBD2 (5 bases). This CDR3 spans 15 amino acids. V lost 6 bases to trimming and J lost 5 bases, with 21 bases between them. The V gene's germline CDR1 is SGHRS and CDR2 YFSETQ. CDR3 sequence: CASNPGLRAGDEQYF. CDR3 sequence (DNA): TGCGCCAGCAACCCCGGACTCCGGGCCGGGGACGAGCAGTACTTC.

The chain combines TRBV30 with TRBJ1-1, with 10 nucleotides matching TRBD1. Germline V gene sequence: CDR1 GTSNPN, CDR2 SVGIG (reference sequence). V trimming: 5 bases; J trimming: 0 bases; junction bases outside the gene matches: 0. The CDR3 contains 13 residues. The CDR3 DNA sequence: TGTGCCTGGGGGACAGGGGTGAACACTGAAGCTTTCTTT. This translates into CAWGTGVNTEAFF. The full variable domain, completed using reference TRBV30 and TRBJ1-1, is SQTIHQWPATLVQPVGSPLSLECTVEGTSNPNLYWYRQAAGRGLQLLFYSVGIGQISSEVPQNLSASRPQDRQFILSSKKLLLSDSGFYLCAWGTGVNTEAFFGQGTRLTVV.

Regarding this clone: The sample has other DNA sequences that encode this CDR3 too. V and J are TRBV25-1 and TRBJ1-2; TRBD1 is a possible D gene (6 bases). The germline V gene has CDR1 MGHDK and CDR2 SYGVNS. V dropped 3 bases and J dropped 6 bases, with 14 bases sitting between them. CDR3 length: 14 amino acids. The CDR3 loop reads CASSDGQGGHGYTF. CDR3 sequence (DNA): TGTGCCAGCAGTGACGGACAAGGGGGTCATGGCTACACCTTC.

V is TRBV7-9 and J is TRBJ1-1, with D unresolved. The CDR3 length is 17 residues. The germline V gene encodes CDR1 SEHNR and CDR2 FQNEAQ (reference sequence). Trimming stripped 1 base from V and 3 bases from J, with 18 bases between. CDR3 DNA: TGTGCCAGCAGCTTAGTGGGAGGCTTTACACGCGACACTGAAGCTTTCTTT. Translating it yields CASSLVGGFTRDTEAFF.

The chain couples TRBV2 to TRBJ1-4; D not resolved. The CDR3 covers 15 residues. V lost 5 bases, J lost 3 bases, and 13 bases lay in between. The V gene's germline CDR1 is SNHLY and CDR2 FYNNEI. The CDR3: CASSLRGPSNEKLFF. CDR3 DNA: TGTGCCAGCAGTCTTAGAGGACCATCTAATGAAAAACTGTTTTTT.

The J gene is TRBJ2-5, the V gene TRBV19, with D maybe TRBD2 (6 bases). The V end lost 4 bases, the J end lost 5 bases, and 8 bases lay between the germline ends. CDR1 is LNHDA, CDR2 SQIVND, per germline (reference sequence). There are 12 residues in the CDR3. The CDR3 is CASSNGRETQYF. DNA of the CDR3: TGTGCCAGTAGTAATGGGAGGGAGACCCAGTACTTC.